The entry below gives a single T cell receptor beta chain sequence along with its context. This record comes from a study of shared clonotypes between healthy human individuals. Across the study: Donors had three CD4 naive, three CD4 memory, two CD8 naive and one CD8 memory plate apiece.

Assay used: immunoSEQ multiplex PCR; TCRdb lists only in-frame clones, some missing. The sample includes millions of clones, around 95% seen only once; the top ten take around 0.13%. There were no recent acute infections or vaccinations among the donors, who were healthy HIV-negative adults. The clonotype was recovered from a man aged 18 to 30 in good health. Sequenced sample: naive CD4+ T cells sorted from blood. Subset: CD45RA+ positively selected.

The CDR3 DNA sequence: TGTGCCAGCAGCCTCCCAGGCGGGGGCCACCTCTATGGCTACACCTTC. Translating gives CASSLPGGGHLYGYTF. The chain links TRBV4-2 to TRBJ1-2; perhaps TRBD1 as D (6 bases). Trimming took 4 bases from V and 4 from J, leaving 19 bases between them. In germline, CDR1 is LGHNA, CDR2 YNFKEQ. The length of the CDR3 is 16 residues.